This paragraph reports one T cell receptor beta chain. This sample is drawn from a study of blood T cell repertoires in COVID-19. Study context: Nucleic acid was either cDNA or gDNA, and it came from T cells, B-cell-depleted T cells, or PBMCs.

The ends lost 9 bases at V and 4 bases at J; junction bases unmatched: 12. The CDR3 runs to 15 residues. Germline V gene lookup returns CDR1 SEHNR and CDR2 FQNEAQ (reference sequence). Sequenced by immunoSEQ multiplex PCR; TCRdb stores in-frame clones only, minus some. This table has approximately 270,000 clones, roughly 86% appearing once. V and J are TRBV7-9 and TRBJ1-5; 7 nucleotides agree with TRBD1. Sequencing input: peripheral blood. The sequence derives from a man aged 40-50 years with active or convalescent COVID-19. CDR3 sequence: CARRPTGRLNQPQHF. As DNA, the CDR3 is TGTGCCAGGCGACCGACAGGGAGGCTTAATCAGCCCCAGCATTTT.